This entry lists 8 T cell receptor beta chains sequenced from one sample in a study of T cells in Graves' hyperthyroidism and ophthalmopathy. Researchers took RNA transcripts and amplified the TCR beta CDR3 regions from them. The HTBI primer set served for first-round RT-PCR of the TCR CDR3. TCRdb re-called the multiplex PCR reads with MiXCR, one entry per CDR3 protein. This table has more than 150,000 distinct CDR3 sequences, 15% to 20% appearing once. Material: blood. All receptors derive from a woman aged 45-59 years with Graves' hyperthyroidism.

There are many counts of this clonotype. The rearrangement links TRBV7-3 to TRBJ1-6; D remains ambiguous. Trimming left V 0 bases short and J 7 bases short, with 7 bases between. CDR3 size: 14 residues. From germline, CDR1 is SGHTA and CDR2 FQGTGA. The CDR3 nucleotides are TGTGCCAGCAGCTTAACGGCGGGGAATTCACCCCTCCACTTT. It yields the protein CASSLTAGNSPLHF.

The chain links TRBV11-2 to TRBJ2-1, with 10 bases aligning to TRBD1. Germline V gene sequence: CDR1 SGHAT, CDR2 FQNNGV. With 5 bases clipped from V and 1 base from J, the junction kept 5 bases outside the gene matches. The CDR3 extends over 16 amino acids. The CDR3 sequence is CASSRDRGRSYNEQFF. CDR3 DNA sequence: TGTGCCAGCAGCCGGGACAGGGGTAGGTCCTACAATGAGCAGTTCTTC.

Many counts were recorded for this clonotype. The V and J genes are TRBV5-1 and TRBJ1-2; D remains ambiguous. Germline loops: CDR1 SGHRS, CDR2 YFSETQ. This CDR3 region has 15 residues. The V gene lost 1 base and the J gene lost 0 bases, with 10 bases spanning the gap. For the CDR3, the DNA is TGCGCCAGCAGCTTGAGTACTCTCACTAACTATGGCTACACCTTC. Protein product: CASSLSTLTNYGYTF.

This clonotype occurred many times. This rearrangement joins TRBV6-1 to TRBJ2-3; D is unclear. Between the trimmed V and J ends, which lost 7 bases and 5 bases, there was a span of 10 bases. CDR3 length: 12 amino acids. The germline CDR1 and CDR2 sequences are MNHNS and SASEGT. CDR3 in amino acids: CASKFGEDTQYF. CDR3 DNA sequence: TGTGCCAGCAAATTTGGCGAAGATACGCAGTATTTT.

CDR3: CASIPVVCNGRGPRRENTEAFF. Written as DNA, the CDR3 is TGTGCCAGCATACCCGTAGTTTGTAATGGCCGAGGACCCCGTCGAGAGAACACTGAAGCTTTCTTT. The chain is built from TRBV12-3 or TRBV12-4 and TRBJ1-1, with D uncertain. CDR3 size: 22 residues. Trimming cost V 7 bases and J 1 base, with 37 bases left between them.

This clonotype was found many times. This chain connects TRBV5-8 to TRBJ2-7, with D unresolved. Germline V gives CDR1 SGHTS, CDR2 YDEGEE. CDR3 length: 12 amino acids. The V gene lost 4 bases and the J gene lost 2 bases, with 7 bases spanning the gap. CDR3 sequence (DNA): TGTGCCAGCAGCCCAGAGACCTACGAGCAGTACTTC. Translated: CASSPETYEQYF.

This clonotype was counted at least ten times. The chain has TRBV2 and TRBJ2-3; the match to TRBD2 covers 7 bases. This CDR3 is 15 amino acids long. Trimming removed 5 bases from V and 2 bases from J; junction bases left unmatched: 7. CDR1 and CDR2 (germline): SNHLY, FYNNEI. The CDR3 DNA reads as TGTGCCAGCAGTCCAGCGGGGCTCCCCACAGATACGCAGTATTTT. Amino acid sequence: CASSPAGLPTDTQYF.

This clonotype was detected ten times or more. CDR3 in DNA: TGTGCCACCAGTGATCCGGGGCGAGGCTACACCTTC. This sequence encodes CATSDPGRGYTF. The J gene is TRBJ1-2, the V gene TRBV24-1, with D possibly being TRBD1 (5 bases). The CDR3 totals 12 residues. Germline V gene lookup returns CDR1 KGHDR and CDR2 SFDVKD. Trimming shortened V by 3 bases and J by 8 bases, and 9 bases separated the two germline ends.